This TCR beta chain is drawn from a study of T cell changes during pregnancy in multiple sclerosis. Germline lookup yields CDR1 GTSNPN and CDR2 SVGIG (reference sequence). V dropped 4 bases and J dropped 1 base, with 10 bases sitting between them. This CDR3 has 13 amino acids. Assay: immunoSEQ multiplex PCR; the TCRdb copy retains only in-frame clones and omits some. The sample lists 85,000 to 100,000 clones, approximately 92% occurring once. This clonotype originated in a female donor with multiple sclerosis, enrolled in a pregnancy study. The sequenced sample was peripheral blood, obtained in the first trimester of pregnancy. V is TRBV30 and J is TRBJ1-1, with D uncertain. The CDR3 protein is CAWTRKPNTEAFF. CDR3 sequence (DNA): TGTGCCTGGACTAGGAAACCGAACACTGAAGCTTTCTTT.